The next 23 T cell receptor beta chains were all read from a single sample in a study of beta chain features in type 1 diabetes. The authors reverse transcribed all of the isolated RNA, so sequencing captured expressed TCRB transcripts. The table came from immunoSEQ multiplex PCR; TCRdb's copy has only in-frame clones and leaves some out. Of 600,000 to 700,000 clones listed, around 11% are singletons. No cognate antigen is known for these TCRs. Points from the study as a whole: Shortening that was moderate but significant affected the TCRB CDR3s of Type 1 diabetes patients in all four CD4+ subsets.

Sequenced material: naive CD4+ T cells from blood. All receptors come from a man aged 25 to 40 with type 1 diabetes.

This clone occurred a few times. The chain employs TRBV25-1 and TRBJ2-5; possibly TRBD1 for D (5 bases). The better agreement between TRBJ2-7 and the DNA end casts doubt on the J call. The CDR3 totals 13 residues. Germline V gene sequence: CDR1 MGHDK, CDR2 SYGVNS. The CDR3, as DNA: TGTGCCAGCAGTGCTCGACAGTACCACGAGCAGTACTTC. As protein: CASSARQYHEQYF.

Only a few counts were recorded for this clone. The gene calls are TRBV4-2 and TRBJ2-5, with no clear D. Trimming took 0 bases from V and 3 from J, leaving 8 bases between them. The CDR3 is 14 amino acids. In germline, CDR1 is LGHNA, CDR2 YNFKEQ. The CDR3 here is CASSQEVQKETQYF. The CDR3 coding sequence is TGTGCCAGCAGCCAAGAGGTTCAGAAAGAGACCCAGTACTTC.

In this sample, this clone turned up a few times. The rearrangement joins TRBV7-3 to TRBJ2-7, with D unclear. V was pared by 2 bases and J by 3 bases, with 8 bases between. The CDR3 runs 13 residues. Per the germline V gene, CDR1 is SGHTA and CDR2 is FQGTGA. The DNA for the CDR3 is TGTGCCAGCAGCTTAGGGCCGGACTACGAGCAGTACTTC. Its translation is CASSLGPDYEQYF.

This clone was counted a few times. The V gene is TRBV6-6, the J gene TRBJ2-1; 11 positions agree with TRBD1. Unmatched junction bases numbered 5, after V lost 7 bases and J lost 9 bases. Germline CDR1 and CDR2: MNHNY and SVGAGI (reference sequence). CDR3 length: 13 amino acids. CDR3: CASNGQGAGEQFF. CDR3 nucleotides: TGTGCCAGCAACGGACAGGGGGCGGGTGAGCAGTTCTTC.

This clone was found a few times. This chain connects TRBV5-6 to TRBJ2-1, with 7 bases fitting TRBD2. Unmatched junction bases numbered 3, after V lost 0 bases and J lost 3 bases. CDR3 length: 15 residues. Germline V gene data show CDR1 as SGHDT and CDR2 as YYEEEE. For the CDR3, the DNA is TGTGCCAGCAGCTTGGTCGGCGGGGGCTACAATGAGCAGTTCTTC. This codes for CASSLVGGGYNEQFF.

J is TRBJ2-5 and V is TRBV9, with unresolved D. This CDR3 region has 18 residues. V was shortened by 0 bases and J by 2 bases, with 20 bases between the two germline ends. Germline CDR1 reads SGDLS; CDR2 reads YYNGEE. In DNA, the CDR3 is TGTGCCAGCAGCGTAGGTTTGGGGTTGCATAACACTCAAGAGACCCAGTACTTC. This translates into CASSVGLGLHNTQETQYF.

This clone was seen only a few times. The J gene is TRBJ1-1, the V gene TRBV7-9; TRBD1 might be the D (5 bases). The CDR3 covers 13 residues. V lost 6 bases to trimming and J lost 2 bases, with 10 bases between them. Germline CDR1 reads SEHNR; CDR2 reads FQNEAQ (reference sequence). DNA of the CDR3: TGTGCCAGCAGTGACAGATCAAACACTGAAGCTTTCTTT. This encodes CASSDRSNTEAFF.

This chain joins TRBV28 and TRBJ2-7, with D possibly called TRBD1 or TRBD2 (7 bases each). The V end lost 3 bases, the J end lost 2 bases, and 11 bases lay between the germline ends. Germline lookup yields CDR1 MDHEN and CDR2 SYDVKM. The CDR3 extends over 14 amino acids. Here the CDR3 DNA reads TGTGCCAGCAGTTTGCCAGGGGGGGCCTACGAGCAGTACTTC. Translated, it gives CASSLPGGAYEQYF.

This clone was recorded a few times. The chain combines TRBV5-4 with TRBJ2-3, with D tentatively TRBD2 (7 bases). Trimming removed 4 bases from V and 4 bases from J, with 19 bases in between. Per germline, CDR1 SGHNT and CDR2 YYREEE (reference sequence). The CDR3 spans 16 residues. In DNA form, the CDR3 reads TGTGCCAGCAGCCGAGGGGGGGCCGGCCTGCCAGATACGCAGTATTTT. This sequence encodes CASSRGGAGLPDTQYF.

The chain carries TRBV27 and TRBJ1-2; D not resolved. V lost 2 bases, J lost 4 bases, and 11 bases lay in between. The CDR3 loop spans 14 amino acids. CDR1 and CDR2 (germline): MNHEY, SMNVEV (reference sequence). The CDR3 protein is CASSLNRQVYGYTF. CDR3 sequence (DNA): TGTGCCAGCAGTTTAAACCGCCAGGTCTATGGCTACACCTTC.

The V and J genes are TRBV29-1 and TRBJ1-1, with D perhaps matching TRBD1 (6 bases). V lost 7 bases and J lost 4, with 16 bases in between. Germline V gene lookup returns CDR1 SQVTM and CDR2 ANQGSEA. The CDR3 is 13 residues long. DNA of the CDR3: TGCAGCGCTGTACAGGGTGGCACCACTGAAGCTTTCTTT. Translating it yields CSAVQGGTTEAFF.

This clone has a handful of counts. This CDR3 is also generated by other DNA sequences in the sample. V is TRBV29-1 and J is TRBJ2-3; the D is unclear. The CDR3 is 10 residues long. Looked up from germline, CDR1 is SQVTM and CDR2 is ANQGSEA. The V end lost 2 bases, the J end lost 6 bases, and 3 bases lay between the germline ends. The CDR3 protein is CSVERDTQYF. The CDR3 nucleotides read TGCAGCGTTGAACGGGATACGCAGTATTTT.

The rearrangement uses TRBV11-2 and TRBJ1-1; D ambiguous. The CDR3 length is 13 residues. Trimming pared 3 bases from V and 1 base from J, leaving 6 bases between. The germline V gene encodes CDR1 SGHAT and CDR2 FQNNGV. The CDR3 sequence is CASSFSPNTEAFF. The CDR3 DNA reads TGTGCCAGCAGCTTCTCCCCGAACACTGAAGCTTTCTTT.

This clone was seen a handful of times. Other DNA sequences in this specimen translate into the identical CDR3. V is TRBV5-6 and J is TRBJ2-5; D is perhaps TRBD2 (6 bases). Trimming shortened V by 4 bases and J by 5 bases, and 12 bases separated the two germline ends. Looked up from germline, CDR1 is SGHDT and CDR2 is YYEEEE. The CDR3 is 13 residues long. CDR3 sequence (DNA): TGTGCCAGCAGCCTGCCGGGAGAGGAGACCCAGTACTTC. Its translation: CASSLPGEETQYF.

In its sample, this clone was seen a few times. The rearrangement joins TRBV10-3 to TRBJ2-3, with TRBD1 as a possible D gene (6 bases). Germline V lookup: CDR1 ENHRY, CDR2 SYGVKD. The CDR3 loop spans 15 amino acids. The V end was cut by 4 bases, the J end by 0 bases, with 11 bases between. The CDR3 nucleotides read TGTGCCATCAGTGCCCTCAGGGGTAGCACAGATACGCAGTATTTT. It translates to CAISALRGSTDTQYF.

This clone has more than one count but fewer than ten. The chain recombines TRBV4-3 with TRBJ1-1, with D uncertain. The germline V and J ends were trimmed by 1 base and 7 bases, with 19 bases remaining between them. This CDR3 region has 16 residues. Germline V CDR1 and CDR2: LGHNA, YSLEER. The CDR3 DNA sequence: TGCGCCAGCAGCCAAGCGCTTAGGTCTGGTTGGAGTGAAGCTTTCTTT. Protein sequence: CASSQALRSGWSEAFF.

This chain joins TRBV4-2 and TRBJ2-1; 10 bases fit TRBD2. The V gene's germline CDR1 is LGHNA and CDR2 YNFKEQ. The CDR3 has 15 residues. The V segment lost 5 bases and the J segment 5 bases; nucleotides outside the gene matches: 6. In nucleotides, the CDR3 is TGTGCCAGCAGCAACAGCGGGGGGGCCCACAATGAGCAGTTCTTC. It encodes CASSNSGGAHNEQFF.

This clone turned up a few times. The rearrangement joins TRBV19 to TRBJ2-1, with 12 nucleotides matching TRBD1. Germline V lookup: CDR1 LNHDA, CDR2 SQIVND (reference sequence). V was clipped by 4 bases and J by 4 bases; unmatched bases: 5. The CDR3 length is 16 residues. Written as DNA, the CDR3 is TGTGCCAGTAGTACGGGACAGGGGGCTCCTTACAATGAGCAGTTCTTC. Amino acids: CASSTGQGAPYNEQFF.

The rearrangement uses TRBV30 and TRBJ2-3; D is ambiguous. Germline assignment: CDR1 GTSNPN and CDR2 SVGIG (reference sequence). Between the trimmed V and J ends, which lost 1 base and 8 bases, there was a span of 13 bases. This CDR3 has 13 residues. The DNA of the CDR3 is TGTGCCTGGAGTGCCCTCCCCAGGATTACGCAGTATTTT. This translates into CAWSALPRITQYF.

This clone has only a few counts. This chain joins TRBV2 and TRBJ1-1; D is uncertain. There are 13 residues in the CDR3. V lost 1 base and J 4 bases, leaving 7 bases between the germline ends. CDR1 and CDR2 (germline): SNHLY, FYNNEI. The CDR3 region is CASSEEGVTEAFF. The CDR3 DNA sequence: TGTGCCAGCAGTGAAGAAGGCGTCACTGAAGCTTTCTTT.

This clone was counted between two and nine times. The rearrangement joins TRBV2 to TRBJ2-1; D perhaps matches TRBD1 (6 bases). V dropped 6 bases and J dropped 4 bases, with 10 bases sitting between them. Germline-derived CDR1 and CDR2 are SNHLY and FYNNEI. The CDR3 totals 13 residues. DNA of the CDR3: TGTGCCAGCAGACAGGGTTCATACAATGAGCAGTTCTTC. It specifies CASRQGSYNEQFF.

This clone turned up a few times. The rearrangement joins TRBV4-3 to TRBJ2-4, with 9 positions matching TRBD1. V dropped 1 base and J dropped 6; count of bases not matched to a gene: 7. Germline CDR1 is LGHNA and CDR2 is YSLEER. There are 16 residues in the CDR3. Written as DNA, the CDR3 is TGCGCCAGCAGCCAAGCCTCCGGGACAGGGTCAAACATTCAGTACTTC. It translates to CASSQASGTGSNIQYF.

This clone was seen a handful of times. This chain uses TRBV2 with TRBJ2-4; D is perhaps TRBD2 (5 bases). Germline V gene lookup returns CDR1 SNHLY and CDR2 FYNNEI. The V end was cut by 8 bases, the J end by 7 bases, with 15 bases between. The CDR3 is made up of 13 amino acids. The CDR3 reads CASGTGLGNIQYF. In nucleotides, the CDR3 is TGTGCCAGCGGTACCGGACTCGGGAACATTCAGTACTTC. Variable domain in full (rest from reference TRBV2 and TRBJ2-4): EPEVTQTPSHQVTQMGQEVILRCVPISNHLYFYWYRQILGQKVEFLVSFYNNEISEKSEIFDDQFSVERPDGSNFTLKIRSTKLEDSAMYFCASGTGLGNIQYFGAGTRLSVL.